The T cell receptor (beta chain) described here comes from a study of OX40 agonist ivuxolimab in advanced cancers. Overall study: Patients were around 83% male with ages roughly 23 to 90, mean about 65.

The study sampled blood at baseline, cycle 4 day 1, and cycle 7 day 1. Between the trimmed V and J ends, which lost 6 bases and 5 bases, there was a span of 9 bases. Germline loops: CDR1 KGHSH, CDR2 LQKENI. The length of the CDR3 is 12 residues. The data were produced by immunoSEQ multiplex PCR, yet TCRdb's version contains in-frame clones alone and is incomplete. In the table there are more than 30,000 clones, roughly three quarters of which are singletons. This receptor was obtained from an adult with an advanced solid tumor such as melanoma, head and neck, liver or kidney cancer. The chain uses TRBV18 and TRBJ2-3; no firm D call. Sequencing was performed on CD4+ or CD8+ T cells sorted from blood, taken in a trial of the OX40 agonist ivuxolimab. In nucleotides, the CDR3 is TGTGCCAGCTCCCCTACCAGAGATACGCAGTATTTT. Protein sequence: CASSPTRDTQYF.